A selection of T cell receptor beta chains follows, all from one sample in a study of blood T cell repertoires in COVID-19. The table came from immunoSEQ multiplex PCR; TCRdb's copy has only in-frame clones and leaves some out. This sample yields about 230,000 clones, of which 65% to 90% are seen a single time; under 1.5% belongs to the top ten. Sample: peripheral blood. The origin of the receptors is a woman between 40 and 55 years old who had recovered from COVID-19. CDR3s include the opening cysteine and the closing phenylalanine or tryptophan. The D gene is left open where the match is weak. The size entry is marked missing in some rows and otherwise reads once, few, many or a size class.

cdr3_aa: CASSSDYEKLFF; cdr3_nt: TGTGCCAGCAGCTCCGACTATGAAAAACTGTTTTTT; j_call: TRBJ1-4; clone_size: .; d_call: .; v_call: TRBV7-9
cdr3_aa: CASRRPDRPNTEAFF; cdr3_nt: TGTGCCAGTCGCAGACCCGACAGGCCCAACACTGAAGCTTTCTTT; j_call: TRBJ1-1; clone_size: .; d_call: .; v_call: TRBV27
cdr3_aa: CASTRGQYTEAFF; cdr3_nt: TGTGCCAGCACAAGGGGACAGTACACTGAAGCTTTCTTT; j_call: TRBJ1-1; clone_size: .; d_call: TRBD1; v_call: TRBV19
cdr3_aa: CASSQVLGGGNQPQHF; cdr3_nt: TGCGCCAGCAGCCAAGTATTGGGAGGGGGCAATCAGCCCCAGCATTTT; j_call: TRBJ1-5; clone_size: few; d_call: .; v_call: TRBV4-3
cdr3_aa: CASSRTADNYGYTF; cdr3_nt: TGTGCCAGCAGCCGGACAGCCGACAACTATGGCTACACCTTC; j_call: TRBJ1-2; clone_size: .; d_call: .; v_call: TRBV6-5
cdr3_aa: CAAADGNTGELFF; cdr3_nt: TGTGCCGCAGCGGATGGGAACACCGGGGAGCTGTTTTTT; j_call: TRBJ2-2; clone_size: .; d_call: .; v_call: TRBV12-3/TRBV12-4
cdr3_aa: CASRGTSSYNEQFF; cdr3_nt: TGTGCCAGCAGGGGGACATCTTCCTACAATGAGCAGTTCTTC; j_call: TRBJ2-1; clone_size: .; d_call: .; v_call: TRBV3-1/TRBV3-2
cdr3_aa: CASSPAGTGNNEQFF; cdr3_nt: TGTGCCAGCAGCCCGGCCGGGACAGGCAACAATGAGCAGTTCTTC; j_call: TRBJ2-1; clone_size: .; d_call: TRBD1; v_call: TRBV5-5
cdr3_aa: CASSREGGRSPLHF; cdr3_nt: TGTGCCAGCAGCCGGGAGGGGGGCCGTTCACCCCTCCACTTT; j_call: TRBJ1-6; clone_size: .; d_call: .; v_call: TRBV7-2
cdr3_aa: CASSSQVGGANVLTF; cdr3_nt: TGTGCCAGCAGCTCGCAGGTTGGTGGGGCCAACGTCCTGACTTTC; j_call: TRBJ2-6; clone_size: once; d_call: .; v_call: TRBV7-2
cdr3_aa: CASSSPGQVQETQYF; cdr3_nt: TGTGCCAGCAGTTCACCGGGACAGGTCCAAGAGACCCAGTACTTC; j_call: TRBJ2-5; clone_size: .; d_call: TRBD1; v_call: TRBV28
cdr3_aa: CASSPRDRSFYGYTF; cdr3_nt: TGTGCCAGCAGCCCCCGGGACAGGAGTTTCTATGGCTACACCTTC; j_call: TRBJ1-2; clone_size: .; d_call: TRBD1; v_call: TRBV3-1/TRBV3-2
cdr3_aa: CASSPSVVGGETQYF; cdr3_nt: TGCGCCAGCAGCCCCTCCGTGGTAGGAGGAGAGACCCAGTACTTC; j_call: TRBJ2-5; clone_size: .; d_call: .; v_call: TRBV4-3